Listed below are T cell receptor beta chains from one sample, sequenced in a study of tumor-infiltrating lymphocytes in primary liver carcinoma. Each CDR3 protein is one row after TCRdb ran MiXCR on the multiplex PCR reads. The sample lists more than 150,000 distinct CDR3 sequences, over 50% occurring once. The sequenced material came from peripheral blood. Receptors were obtained from a man aged 35-49 years with primary liver carcinoma and hepatitis B virus infection. Each CDR3 is given with its conserved first and last residue. D genes are given only for firm matches. Clone size appears in some rows only: once, few, many, or a class for an expanded clone.

abundance: NA; j_gene: TRBJ2-1; d_gene: TRBD2; v_gene: TRBV7-9; CDR3aa: CASSWGLAGGFEQFF; CDR3nt: TGTGCCAGCAGCTGGGGACTAGCGGGAGGGTTTGAGCAGTTCTTC
abundance: NA; j_gene: TRBJ2-1; d_gene: TRBD2; v_gene: TRBV10-2; CDR3aa: CDSSRAGGPGNEQFF; CDR3nt: TGCGACAGCAGCCGTGCGGGAGGACCGGGCAATGAGCAGTTCTTC
abundance: NA; j_gene: TRBJ1-1; d_gene: NA; v_gene: TRBV4-1; CDR3aa: CASSHWGSNTEAFF; CDR3nt: TGCGCCAGCAGCCATTGGGGGTCGAACACTGAAGCTTTCTTT
abundance: few; j_gene: TRBJ2-3; d_gene: TRBD1; v_gene: TRBV7-9; CDR3aa: CASSSIGTGTDTQYF; CDR3nt: TGTGCCAGCAGCTCCATCGGGACAGGGACAGATACGCAGTATTTT
abundance: few; j_gene: TRBJ2-2; d_gene: NA; v_gene: TRBV5-5; CDR3aa: CASSLYLEGAGTGELFF; CDR3nt: TGTGCCAGCAGCTTGTATTTGGAGGGGGCGGGCACCGGGGAGCTGTTTTTT
abundance: NA; j_gene: TRBJ1-6; d_gene: NA; v_gene: TRBV5-1; CDR3aa: CASSSHPPRPGDGNSPLHF; CDR3nt: TGCGCCAGCAGCTCACACCCCCCGCGGCCAGGGGATGGTAATTCACCCCTCCACTTT
abundance: many; j_gene: TRBJ1-5; d_gene: NA; v_gene: TRBV29-1; CDR3aa: CSVGSGNNQPQHF; CDR3nt: TGCAGCGTTGGTTCCGGAAATAATCAGCCCCAGCATTTT
abundance: NA; j_gene: TRBJ2-7; d_gene: TRBD2; v_gene: TRBV13; CDR3aa: CASSLGAGGSYEQYF; CDR3nt: TGTGCCAGCAGCTTGGGAGCGGGAGGTTCCTACGAGCAGTACTTC
abundance: NA; j_gene: TRBJ2-4; d_gene: TRBD1; v_gene: TRBV6-1; CDR3aa: CASSDERTGGDIQYF; CDR3nt: TGTGCCAGCAGCGATGAAAGGACAGGGGGGGACATTCAGTACTTC
abundance: NA; j_gene: TRBJ2-6; d_gene: NA; v_gene: TRBV11-2; CDR3aa: CASSLDNSGANVLTF; CDR3nt: TGTGCCAGCAGCTTAGATAACTCTGGGGCCAACGTCCTGACTTTC
abundance: NA; j_gene: TRBJ2-1; d_gene: TRBD1; v_gene: TRBV5-1; CDR3aa: CASRAGQGAQDEQFF; CDR3nt: TGCGCCAGCAGGGCAGGACAGGGAGCCCAGGATGAGCAGTTCTTC
abundance: NA; j_gene: TRBJ2-1; d_gene: NA; v_gene: TRBV23-1; CDR3aa: CASSQAPRTYNEQFF; CDR3nt: TGCGCCAGCAGTCAAGCCCCTCGGACCTACAATGAGCAGTTCTTC
abundance: NA; j_gene: TRBJ2-5; d_gene: NA; v_gene: TRBV11-2; CDR3aa: CASSLGRDGAQYF; CDR3nt: TGTGCCAGCAGCTTAGGCAGGGACGGGGCCCAGTACTTC
abundance: NA; j_gene: TRBJ2-3; d_gene: TRBD1; v_gene: TRBV10-3; CDR3aa: CATTDRGKDTQYF; CDR3nt: TGTGCCACGACGGACAGGGGTAAAGATACGCAGTATTTT
abundance: many; j_gene: TRBJ1-4; d_gene: TRBD1; v_gene: TRBV6-5; CDR3aa: CASSYRTGPDEKLFF; CDR3nt: TGTGCCAGCAGTTACAGGACAGGGCCAGATGAAAAACTGTTTTTT
abundance: many; j_gene: TRBJ1-5; d_gene: TRBD1; v_gene: TRBV12-3/TRBV12-4; CDR3aa: CASSLTGHNQPQHF; CDR3nt: TGTGCCAGCAGTCTGACAGGGCACAATCAGCCCCAGCATTTT
abundance: NA; j_gene: TRBJ2-7; d_gene: TRBD2; v_gene: TRBV7-8; CDR3aa: CASSGLAGVSLYEQYF; CDR3nt: TGTGCCAGCAGTGGACTAGCGGGAGTGTCTCTCTACGAACAGTACTTC
abundance: NA; j_gene: TRBJ2-5; d_gene: NA; v_gene: TRBV14; CDR3aa: CASSFRAGRETQYF; CDR3nt: TGTGCCAGCAGCTTTCGTGCGGGTAGGGAGACCCAGTACTTC
abundance: NA; j_gene: TRBJ2-2; d_gene: TRBD1; v_gene: TRBV4-2; CDR3aa: CASSKEQGVTGELFF; CDR3nt: TGTGCCAGCAGCAAAGAACAGGGGGTCACTGGGGAGCTGTTTTTT
abundance: few; j_gene: TRBJ2-1; d_gene: TRBD2; v_gene: TRBV29-1; CDR3aa: CSVDLAGAPSSYNEQFF; CDR3nt: TGCAGCGTTGATCTAGCGGGAGCCCCGAGCTCCTACAATGAGCAGTTCTTC
abundance: few; j_gene: TRBJ2-5; d_gene: TRBD1; v_gene: TRBV12-3/TRBV12-4; CDR3aa: CASSSTGAGETQYF; CDR3nt: TGTGCCAGCAGTTCGACAGGGGCGGGGGAGACCCAGTACTTC
abundance: many; j_gene: TRBJ2-7; d_gene: TRBD2; v_gene: TRBV11-2; CDR3aa: CASSLNYLSGRWYEQYF; CDR3nt: TGTGCCAGCAGCTTAAATTATCTTAGCGGGAGGTGGTACGAGCAGTACTTC
abundance: NA; j_gene: TRBJ1-1; d_gene: TRBD1; v_gene: TRBV10-3; CDR3aa: CAIGTAENTEAFF; CDR3nt: TGTGCCATAGGGACAGCCGAGAACACTGAAGCTTTCTTT
abundance: NA; j_gene: TRBJ2-5; d_gene: NA; v_gene: TRBV6-1; CDR3aa: CASSEDLRKETQYF; CDR3nt: TGTGCCAGCAGTGAGGATCTACGGAAAGAGACCCAGTACTTC
abundance: once; j_gene: TRBJ2-3; d_gene: NA; v_gene: TRBV11-2; CDR3aa: CASSLTFPSGSSTDTQYF; CDR3nt: TGTGCCAGCAGCTTAACTTTCCCTAGTGGGAGTAGCACAGATACGCAGTATTTT
abundance: once; j_gene: TRBJ2-7; d_gene: NA; v_gene: TRBV10-3; CDR3aa: CAISESGDGIHEQYF; CDR3nt: TGTGCCATCAGTGAGTCAGGGGATGGAATCCACGAGCAGTACTTC
abundance: few; j_gene: TRBJ2-7; d_gene: NA; v_gene: TRBV10-2; CDR3aa: CASSETVKQYF; CDR3nt: TGCGCCAGCAGCGAAACAGTAAAGCAGTACTTC
abundance: NA; j_gene: TRBJ1-5; d_gene: NA; v_gene: TRBV6-2/TRBV6-3; CDR3aa: CASRRRIEKGPNQPQHF; CDR3nt: TGTGCAAGCAGGCGGAGGATAGAAAAGGGACCCAATCAGCCCCAGCATTTT
abundance: NA; j_gene: TRBJ2-4; d_gene: NA; v_gene: TRBV11-2; CDR3aa: CASSLTGINIQYF; CDR3nt: TGTGCCAGCAGCTTGACCGGCATAAACATTCAGTATTTC
abundance: many; j_gene: TRBJ1-1; d_gene: NA; v_gene: TRBV12-3/TRBV12-4; CDR3aa: CASSFRGTTEAFF; CDR3nt: TGTGCCAGCAGTTTCAGGGGCACCACTGAAGCTTTCTTT
abundance: NA; j_gene: TRBJ2-2; d_gene: NA; v_gene: TRBV11-2; CDR3aa: CASKSKQNTGELFF; CDR3nt: TGTGCCAGCAAGTCCAAGCAGAACACCGGGGAGCTCTTTTTT